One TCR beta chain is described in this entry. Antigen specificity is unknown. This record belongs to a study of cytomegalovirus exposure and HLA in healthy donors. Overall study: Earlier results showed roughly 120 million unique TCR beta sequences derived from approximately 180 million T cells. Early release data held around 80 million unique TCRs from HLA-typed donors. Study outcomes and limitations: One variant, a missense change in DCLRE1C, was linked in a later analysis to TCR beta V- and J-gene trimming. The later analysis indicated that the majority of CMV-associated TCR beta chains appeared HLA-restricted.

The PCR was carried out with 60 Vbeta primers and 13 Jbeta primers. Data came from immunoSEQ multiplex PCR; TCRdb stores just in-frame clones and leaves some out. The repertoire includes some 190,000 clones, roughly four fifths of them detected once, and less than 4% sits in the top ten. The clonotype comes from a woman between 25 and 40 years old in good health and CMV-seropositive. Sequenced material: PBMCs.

The chain's CDR3 is CASSLAFGTGGETQYF. CDR3 DNA sequence: TGTGCCAGCAGCTTGGCCTTCGGGACAGGGGGGGAGACCCAGTACTTC. V gene TRBV5-8 combines with J gene TRBJ2-5; 11 nucleotides agree with TRBD1. From germline, CDR1 is SGHTS and CDR2 YDEGEE. The CDR3 runs to 16 residues. V was clipped by 0 bases and J by 5 bases; unmatched bases: 6.